The 23 T cell receptor beta chains reported below all come from one sample, sequenced in a study. TCRdb passed the 5' RACE reads through MiXCR, listing each CDR3 protein once. The repertoire holds roughly 9,000 distinct CDR3 sequences, with around 16% as singletons. Sequencing was performed on memory CD4+ T cells sorted from blood. Subset noted: memory CD4+ T cells, CD4+CD45RO+CD25-. The source is a female donor with breast cancer.

By share of the sample, this clonotype is medium-sized. The V call is TRBV2, the J call TRBJ1-1; D is uncertain. V lost 6 bases and J lost 11, with 10 bases in between. CDR3 length equals 10 residues. The V gene's germline CDR1 is SNHLY and CDR2 FYNNEI. Here the CDR3 reads CASRETTAFF. The DNA for the CDR3 is TGTGCCAGCAGGGAGACAACGGCTTTCTTT.

This clonotype was counted a single time. V is TRBV5-5 and J is TRBJ2-2; D is possibly TRBD2 (6 bases). The germline V and J ends were trimmed by 4 bases and 1 base, with 11 bases remaining between them. The V gene's germline CDR1 is SGHKS and CDR2 YYEKEE (reference sequence). The CDR3 is made up of 15 amino acids. The chain's CDR3 is CASSRTGVNTGELFF. DNA for the CDR3: TGTGCCAGCAGCCGGACGGGAGTGAACACCGGGGAGCTGTTTTTT.

In its sample, this clonotype is medium-sized. The rearrangement joins TRBV28 to TRBJ2-5; either TRBD1 or TRBD2 may fit D (5 bases each). Between the trimmed V and J ends, which lost 2 bases and 5 bases, there was a span of 15 bases. The CDR3 runs 15 residues. The germline CDR1 and CDR2 sequences are MDHEN and SYDVKM. The CDR3 region is CASSLAGTRGETQYF. The CDR3 nucleotides are TGTGCCAGCAGTTTAGCCGGGACCCGGGGCGAGACCCAGTACTTC.

Remarks on this clonotype: Mismatch with germline at one junction end may stem from a read error. V gene TRBV6-6 combines with J gene TRBJ1-3; D gene unclear. CDR3 length equals 15 residues. Germline CDR1 and CDR2: MNHNY and SVGAGI (reference sequence). Written as DNA, the CDR3 is TGTGCCAGCAGTTACTTGGGTGGTTCTGGGAACACCATACATTTT. Its translation is CASSYLGGSGNTIHF.

This clonotype has a handful of counts. This CDR3 is missing its conserved last phenylalanine or tryptophan, likely due to a read error. It is unclear where the CDR3 begins or ends on the DNA, so no DNA is shown, and the CDR3 is as TCRdb lists it. The chain has TRBV7-9 and TRBJ1-1. CDR1 and CDR2 from the germline V gene are SEHNR and FQNEAQ (reference sequence). Including both end residues, the CDR3 is 12 amino acids long. CDR3 amino acids: CASLGLNTEASL.

This clonotype is medium-sized in the sample. The V call is TRBV5-1, the J call TRBJ1-6, with D perhaps TRBD1 (6 bases). Germline V CDR1 and CDR2: SGHRS, YFSETQ. This CDR3 region has 14 residues. Trimming stripped 2 bases from V and 8 bases from J, with 11 bases between. Here the CDR3 reads CASSLGGGYSPLHF. DNA of the CDR3: TGCGCCAGCAGCTTAGGAGGGGGATATTCACCCCTCCACTTT.

This clonotype ranks as medium-sized. This chain connects TRBV12-3 or TRBV12-4 to TRBJ2-2, with a possible D match to TRBD1 (6 bases). This CDR3 has 14 residues. Deletions cut 7 bases from V and 3 bases from J, with 12 bases between. CDR3 sequence reads: CASTHRQDTGELFF. In nucleotides, the CDR3 is TGTGCCAGCACCCACCGACAGGACACCGGGGAGCTGTTTTTT.

A few counts support this clonotype. A much bigger clone sits one base away, suggesting this may be a read error. CDR3 residues: CASKANGRDTDTQYF. The CDR3 region has the DNA TGCGCCAGCAAGGCTAACGGGAGGGACACAGATACGCAGTATTTT. V gene TRBV5-1 combines with J gene TRBJ2-3; TRBD2 agrees at 8 bases. This CDR3 comprises 15 residues. V was pared by 6 bases and J by 2 bases, with 8 bases of the junction left unmatched. Germline values: CDR1 SGHRS, CDR2 YFSETQ.

The sample holds many counts of this clonotype. The chain couples TRBV7-6 to TRBJ2-7; TRBD1 matches at 9 bases. With V trimmed by 4 bases and J by 2 bases, 6 bases remained unmatched. CDR1 and CDR2 (germline): SGHVS, FNYEAQ. The CDR3 consists of 15 residues. The CDR3 sequence is CASSSSGDRAYEQYF. For the CDR3, the DNA is TGTGCCAGCAGCTCAAGCGGGGACAGGGCCTACGAGCAGTACTTC.

A note on this clonotype: The conserved phenylalanine or tryptophan normally closing the CDR3 is absent here, so this likely arose from a read error. The genes are TRBV12-3 or TRBV12-4 and TRBJ1-1, with a weak D call TRBD1 (5 bases). V shed 5 bases and J shed 1 base, with 14 bases lying between them. The CDR3 spans 15 residues. In nucleotides, the CDR3 is TGTGCCAGCAGTCTGGGGCAGGGAGGGAACACTGAAGCTTTCCTT. It translates to CASSLGQGGNTEAFL.

By share, this clonotype counts as medium-sized. The V and J genes are TRBV7-2 and TRBJ2-7; TRBD1 matches at 7 bases. The V gene end was trimmed by 5 bases and the J gene end by 6 bases; junction bases not matched to a gene: 4. CDR1 SGHTA and CDR2 FQGNSA come from the germline V gene. This CDR3 has 12 amino acids. This chain's CDR3 is CASSTYRGEQYF. The CDR3 bases are TGTGCCAGCAGCACATACAGGGGCGAGCAGTACTTC. Complete variable domain (other parts from reference TRBV7-2 and TRBJ2-7): GAGVSQSPSNKVTEKGKDVELRCDPISGHTALYWYRQSLGQGLEFLIYFQGNSAPDKSGLPSDRFSAERTGGSVSTLTIQRTQQEDSAVYLCASSTYRGEQYFGPGTRLTVT.

Turning to this clonotype: This clone may be a read error of a much larger clone one base away. V gene TRBV6-5 combines with J gene TRBJ1-6; 8 bases fit TRBD1. The CDR3 sequence is 12 residues long. Germline V gene sequence: CDR1 MNHEY, CDR2 SVGAGI. CDR3 nucleotide sequence: TGTGCCAGCGGACAGGGAGATTCACCCCCCCACTTT. Amino acids: CASGQGDSPPHF.

V is TRBV27 and J is TRBJ2-7; D may be TRBD1 or TRBD2 (5 bases each). This CDR3 spans 16 amino acids. Trimming took off 6 bases at V and 2 bases at J, with 20 bases between the two ends. Germline-derived CDR1 and CDR2 are MNHEY and SMNVEV (reference sequence). As DNA, the CDR3 is TGTGCCAGCAGACGGATTGGGACCACAGGAACCTACGAGCAGTACTTC. Its protein product is CASRRIGTTGTYEQYF.

This clonotype is medium-sized within its sample. J is TRBJ1-4 and V is TRBV4-1, with 8 bases that match TRBD1. The V segment lost 6 bases and the J segment 2 bases; nucleotides outside the gene matches: 2. Germline V CDR1 and CDR2: MGHRA, YSYEKL. This CDR3 spans 14 amino acids. The CDR3 loop reads CASSRTGTNEKLFF. In DNA form, the CDR3 reads TGCGCCAGCAGTCGGACAGGGACTAATGAAAAACTGTTTTTT.

The chain joins TRBV7-2 to TRBJ2-5; tentatively, D is TRBD2 (6 bases). Germline V gives CDR1 SGHTA, CDR2 FQGNSA. The V gene lost 1 base and the J gene lost 7 bases, with 7 bases spanning the gap. The CDR3 consists of 12 residues. CDR3 sequence: CASSLDGRTQYF. As DNA, the CDR3 is TGTGCCAGCAGCTTAGACGGGAGGACCCAGTACTTC.

This clonotype was counted ten times or more. This chain connects TRBV7-9 to TRBJ2-4; D remains unclear. The CDR3 sequence is 13 residues long. CDR1 is SEHNR, CDR2 FQNEAQ, per germline (reference sequence). Trimming removed 4 bases from V and 7 bases from J, with 11 bases in between. Here the CDR3 DNA reads TGTGCCAGCAGCTCTGGTCAGGCGAACATTCAGTACTTC. Its translation is CASSSGQANIQYF. The whole variable domain, remainder taken from reference TRBV7-9 and TRBJ2-4, is DTGVSQNPRHKITKRGQNVTFRCDPISEHNRLYWYRQTLGQGPEFLTYFQNEAQLEKSRLLSDRFSAERPKGSFSTLEIQRTEQGDSAMYLCASSSGQANIQYFGAGTRLSVL.

V gene TRBV5-1 combines with J gene TRBJ2-5; D is possibly TRBD1 (5 bases). From germline, CDR1 is SGHRS and CDR2 YFSETQ. V was pared by 2 bases and J by 0 bases, with 11 bases between. CDR3 length: 15 residues. The CDR3, as DNA: TGCGCCAGCAGCTTAAGGGGCCCCTACCAAGAGACCCAGTACTTC. This translates into CASSLRGPYQETQYF.

This clonotype was seen a handful of times. It may be a read error: a sequence one base away is much more abundant. The rearrangement uses TRBV12-3 or TRBV12-4 and TRBJ1-5; no firm D call. This CDR3 has 14 amino acids. Trimming cost V 6 bases and J 9 bases, with 18 bases left between them. DNA of the CDR3: TGTGCCAGCAGGTCAAACATGGGCGGTGGGCCCCAGCATTTT. It is translated as CASRSNMGGGPQHF.

This clonotype is medium-sized in the sample. The chain is built from TRBV4-3 and TRBJ2-6; D uncertain. V was clipped by 1 base and J by 4 bases, with 8 bases between them. Germline loops: CDR1 LGHNA, CDR2 YSLEER. The CDR3 consists of 15 residues. CDR3 loop: CASSQGAPGANVLTF. CDR3 coding DNA: TGCGCCAGCAGCCAAGGGGCGCCAGGGGCCAACGTCCTGACTTTC.

This clonotype was counted a few times. This chain connects TRBV20-1 to TRBJ2-7; D perhaps matches TRBD2 (6 bases). Trimming removed 6 bases from V and 0 bases from J, with 18 bases in between. Germline V CDR1 and CDR2: DFQATT, SNEGSKA (reference sequence). This CDR3 has 15 amino acids. CDR3 loop: CSAEIRRGGSYEQYF. CDR3 nucleotides: TGCAGTGCGGAAATAAGGCGGGGAGGCTCCTACGAGCAGTACTTC.

In its sample, this clonotype ranks as medium-sized. The chain is built from TRBV4-3 and TRBJ1-2, with D uncertain. Germline CDR1 reads LGHNA; CDR2 reads YSLEER. This CDR3 contains 14 residues. V was shortened by 4 bases and J by 7 bases, with 16 bases between the two germline ends. CDR3 DNA sequence: TGCGCCAGCAGCCCCTCAGGAGGGTCGGGTGGCTACACCTTC. Protein product: CASSPSGGSGGYTF.

By proportion, this clonotype is medium-sized. V usage is TRBV6-1 and J usage is TRBJ1-3; 9 nucleotides match TRBD1. CDR1 is MNHNS, CDR2 SASEGT, per germline. The CDR3 has 17 amino acids. J gave up 4 bases and V 2 bases, and 9 bases lay outside the gene matches. The CDR3 here is CASSETGTGLRGNTIYF. The DNA for the CDR3 is TGTGCCAGCAGTGAAACTGGGACAGGGCTGAGAGGAAACACCATATATTTT.

This clonotype was counted at least ten times. The chain combines TRBV29-1 with TRBJ2-3; the D gene could be TRBD1 or TRBD2 (5 bases each). The length of the CDR3 is 13 residues. Germline CDR1 reads SQVTM; CDR2 reads ANQGSEA. V dropped 1 base and J dropped 5 bases, with 10 bases sitting between them. CDR3 in DNA: TGCAGCGTTGAAGGGGGGAAACGAGATACGCAGTATTTT. Protein: CSVEGGKRDTQYF.